This TCR beta chain is from a study of blood T cell repertoires in COVID-19. Study background: Samples of COVID-19 (acute and convalescent) were obtained from the United States, Italy and Spain.

Under the authors' procedure: How many nucleated cells were present was estimated from reference gene primer amplification. The assay was immunoSEQ multiplex PCR, and TCRdb's table has in-frame clones only and misses some. V and J calls and clone size are given by that table; D and trimming were obtained from the DNA. The sample has approximately 220,000 clones, about four fifths seen once; the top ten hold 3.6%. The origin of this receptor is a woman aged 40 to 50 who had been exposed to COVID-19. The sample taken for sequencing was PBMCs or T cells enriched from blood (not recorded which).

The CDR3 region is CASSPGQEGNQPQHF. Here the CDR3 DNA reads TGTGCCAGCAGCCCTGGTCAGGAAGGCAATCAGCCCCAGCATTTT. The chain uses TRBV5-8 and TRBJ1-5; no reliable D call. Germline values: CDR1 SGHTS, CDR2 YDEGEE. The CDR3 runs 15 residues. V lost 4 bases, J lost 2 bases, and 13 bases lay in between.